The clone carrying this T cell receptor (beta chain) is medium-sized (0.01 to 0.1%) by share. Its antigen is unidentified. This record belongs to a study of CD8 T cells in ankylosing spondylitis. Study-level points and caveats: Matched ankylosing spondylitis synovial fluid reportedly contained a significantly enriched population of disease-linked clones. Disease-associated clonotypes exhibited CD8+ identity and were relatively infrequent in peripheral blood. Previous work reported some of these motif variants in the synovial fluid and blood of reactive arthritis.

This CDR3 is 20 amino acids long. V was shortened by 4 bases and J by 1 base, with 26 bases between the two germline ends. Germline V gene sequence: CDR1 SGDLS, CDR2 YYNGEE. In TCRdb, the 5' RACE reads were re-called with MiXCR into one record per CDR3 protein. The table lists 8,500 to 10,000 distinct CDR3 sequences, roughly 6.4% of them singletons. The source material was blood, either unsorted or a sorted T cell fraction (not recorded which). The TCR originated in a female donor with ankylosing spondylitis or in good health (not recorded which). The V gene is TRBV9, the J gene TRBJ2-2; D is possibly TRBD1 (5 bases). The CDR3 DNA follows: TGTGCCAGCAGCTCCTCCCTCAGGGTTGTCAGAGAAAGGAACACCGGGGAGCTGTTTTTT. Translated, it gives CASSSSLRVVRERNTGELFF.